This passage covers 26 T cell receptor beta chains from one sample sequenced in a study of T-cell reconstitution after alpha-beta-depleted transplantation in children. Preparation of the TCRbeta library involved a method that used unique molecular identifiers. Each CDR3 protein is one row after TCRdb ran MiXCR on the PCR reads. The sample has a few hundred thousand distinct CDR3 sequences, 20% to 30% seen once; the top ten hold approximately 39%. The sequences come from PBMCs, collected before TCRalphabeta/CD19-depleted stem cell transplant. Every receptor here comes from a boy younger than two with Wiskott-Aldrich syndrome, due to receive a stem cell transplant.

This chain connects TRBV27 to TRBJ2-6, with D possibly being TRBD1 or TRBD2 (5 bases each). The CDR3 has 15 amino acids. Per germline, CDR1 MNHEY and CDR2 SMNVEV (reference sequence). V was shortened by 3 bases and J by 2 bases, with 8 bases between the two germline ends. CDR3 nucleotides: TGTGCCAGCAGTTTGGGGGTGACTGGGGCCAACGTCCTGACTTTC. Residues: CASSLGVTGANVLTF. The full variable domain, rest sourced from reference TRBV27 and TRBJ2-6, is EAQVTQNPRYLITVTGKKLTVTCSQNMNHEYMSWYRQDPGLGLRQIYYSMNVEVTDKGDVPEGYKVSRKEKRNFPLILESPSPNQTSLYFCASSLGVTGANVLTFGAGSRLTVL.

The J gene is TRBJ2-1, the V gene TRBV24-1; D is unresolved. CDR1 KGHDR and CDR2 SFDVKD come from the germline V gene. CDR3 length: 13 amino acids. V was shortened by 3 bases and J by 4 bases, with 6 bases between the two germline ends. In DNA form, the CDR3 reads TGTGCCACCAGTGATGGCCGGTACAATGAGCAGTTCTTC. It specifies CATSDGRYNEQFF.

This clonotype was observed a few times. The chain links TRBV4-1 to TRBJ2-1; TRBD2 aligns across 14 bases. This CDR3 comprises 15 residues. Trimming at V came to 5 bases and at J to 8 bases, leaving 5 bases not matched to a gene. The germline CDR1 and CDR2 sequences are MGHRA and YSYEKL. The CDR3 DNA is TGCGCCAGCAGCTCGGGACTAGCGGGAGAATATGAGCAGTTCTTC. Translated, it gives CASSSGLAGEYEQFF.

This clonotype was observed a handful of times. This chain links TRBV12-3 or TRBV12-4 with TRBJ2-2, with TRBD1 matching 7 bases. CDR3 length: 16 residues. J gave up 5 bases and V 6 bases, and 12 bases lay outside the gene matches. The CDR3 DNA sequence: TGTGCCAGCAGCCCCTTTAGAGGGGGCGAAACCGGGGAGCTGTTTTTT. It encodes CASSPFRGGETGELFF.

This clonotype appeared a few times. V is TRBV5-1 and J is TRBJ2-3; TRBD2 aligns across 14 bases. The CDR3 is 18 residues long. With V trimmed by 4 bases and J by 4 bases, 11 bases remained unmatched. From germline, CDR1 is SGHRS and CDR2 YFSETQ. The CDR3 protein is CASSRGTSGRFGADTQYF. For the CDR3, the DNA is TGCGCCAGCAGCCGCGGGACTAGCGGGAGATTCGGCGCAGATACGCAGTATTTT.

The chain carries TRBV27 and TRBJ2-2, with a possible D match to TRBD2 (5 bases). The V end lost 5 bases, the J end lost 5 bases, and 15 bases lay between the germline ends. Per the germline V gene, CDR1 is MNHEY and CDR2 is SMNVEV (reference sequence). CDR3 length: 15 amino acids. The CDR3 loop reads CASSRTRLQTGELFF. The CDR3, as DNA: TGTGCCAGCAGTAGAACTAGACTTCAGACCGGGGAGCTGTTTTTT.

This clonotype was counted only a few times. V usage is TRBV20-1 and J usage is TRBJ2-1; TRBD1 might be the D (6 bases). Germline CDR1 and CDR2: DFQATT and SNEGSKA (reference sequence). V lost 0 bases to trimming and J lost 4 bases, with 13 bases between them. This CDR3 contains 15 residues. CDR3 bases: TGCAGTGCTAGAGATCAGGCAGGGGTGTACAATGAGCAGTTCTTC. It translates to CSARDQAGVYNEQFF.

The genes are TRBV24-1 and TRBJ2-3, with 11 bases fitting TRBD2. The CDR3 has 16 residues. With 3 bases clipped from V and 0 bases from J, the junction kept 1 base outside the gene matches. Germline V gene lookup returns CDR1 KGHDR and CDR2 SFDVKD. The CDR3 is CATSDRTSGSTDTQYF. The CDR3 region has the DNA TGTGCCACCAGTGATCGGACTAGCGGGAGCACAGATACGCAGTATTTT.

This clonotype was counted a few times. The chain links TRBV5-1 to TRBJ2-7, with D unresolved. Germline CDR1 and CDR2: SGHRS and YFSETQ. Deletions cut 6 bases from V and 5 bases from J, with 3 bases between. The CDR3 spans 9 residues. Here the CDR3 DNA reads TGCGCCAGCATACACGAGCAGTACTTC. Its protein product is CASIHEQYF.

The chain uses TRBV29-1 and TRBJ1-1; 7 nucleotides agree with TRBD1. This CDR3 is 14 amino acids long. After removal of 5 bases from V and 0 bases from J, the junction contained 6 bases not matched to a gene. The germline V gene encodes CDR1 SQVTM and CDR2 ANQGSEA. CDR3: CSVSTGLMNTEAFF. CDR3 coding DNA: TGCAGCGTTTCGACAGGGCTCATGAACACTGAAGCTTTCTTT.

This clonotype was seen a few times. The J gene is TRBJ1-1, the V gene TRBV7-9; D is undetermined. Trimming cost V 6 bases and J 6 bases, with 11 bases left between them. Germline assignment: CDR1 SEHNR and CDR2 FQNEAQ (reference sequence). This CDR3 is built from 12 residues. The CDR3 coding sequence is TGTGCCAGCAGTCAAGGGAGCGCTGAAGCTTTCTTT. As protein: CASSQGSAEAFF.

This chain links TRBV18 with TRBJ2-4; possibly TRBD1 for D (5 bases). Germline V gene lookup returns CDR1 KGHSH and CDR2 LQKENI. CDR3 length equals 15 residues. V dropped 4 bases and J dropped 2 bases, with 12 bases sitting between them. The CDR3 DNA reads as TGTGCCAGCTCACTAAAGGGGAAGACCAAAAACATTCAGTACTTC. Protein sequence: CASSLKGKTKNIQYF.

This chain links TRBV27 with TRBJ2-3; D remains ambiguous. The germline V gene encodes CDR1 MNHEY and CDR2 SMNVEV (reference sequence). The CDR3 covers 14 residues. V lost 1 base to trimming and J lost 6 bases, with 11 bases between them. DNA of the CDR3: TGTGCCAGCAGTTTATATGGTGTGTCGGATACGCAGTATTTT. It encodes CASSLYGVSDTQYF.

There are a few counts of this clonotype. V usage is TRBV20-1 and J usage is TRBJ2-7, with 7 bases that match TRBD2. CDR1 is DFQATT, CDR2 SNEGSKA, per germline (reference sequence). After removal of 5 bases from V and 2 bases from J, the junction contained 12 bases not matched to a gene. The CDR3 spans 15 residues. The CDR3 nucleotides are TGCAGTGCTCGCGAACCCTCGCGGGGGACCTACGAGCAGTACTTC. Amino acid sequence: CSAREPSRGTYEQYF.

The chain has TRBV12-3 or TRBV12-4 and TRBJ1-5, with D uncertain. This CDR3 comprises 12 residues. The V end lost 8 bases, the J end lost 2 bases, and 7 bases lay between the germline ends. DNA for the CDR3: TGTGCCAGCCGGATGGGCAATCAGCCCCAGCATTTT. Protein: CASRMGNQPQHF.

There are a few counts of this clonotype. J is TRBJ2-2 and V is TRBV6-1; tentatively, D is TRBD2 (5 bases). In germline, CDR1 is MNHNS, CDR2 SASEGT. The CDR3 spans 16 residues. The germline V and J ends were trimmed by 5 bases and 1 base, with 14 bases remaining between them. The CDR3 spells CASSPTIGRNTGELFF. The CDR3 DNA follows: TGTGCCAGCAGTCCGACTATAGGCCGGAACACCGGGGAGCTGTTTTTT.

The gene calls are TRBV12-3 or TRBV12-4 and TRBJ1-5; D is ambiguous. The CDR3 loop spans 15 amino acids. Trimming took 3 bases from V and 4 from J, leaving 13 bases between them. Here the CDR3 reads CASSFGPERNQPQHF. The CDR3 DNA sequence: TGTGCCAGCAGTTTTGGGCCCGAGAGAAATCAGCCCCAGCATTTT.

This chain joins TRBV27 and TRBJ2-5; D is undetermined. The length of the CDR3 is 16 residues. Germline CDR1 is MNHEY and CDR2 is SMNVEV (reference sequence). V was cut by 2 bases and J by 5 bases, with 18 bases left in between. CDR3 nucleotide sequence: TGTGCCAGCAGTTTACAGCCGAATCTGGGAAAGGAGACCCAGTACTTC. It is translated as CASSLQPNLGKETQYF.

J is TRBJ2-6 and V is TRBV10-3; D is unclear. The CDR3 loop spans 17 amino acids. V was shortened by 6 bases and J by 0 bases, with 15 bases between the two germline ends. Per germline, CDR1 ENHRY and CDR2 SYGVKD. CDR3 nucleotide sequence: TGTGCCATCAGAGCAGAGGTGGGCATCTCTGGGGCCAACGTCCTGACTTTC. Its protein is CAIRAEVGISGANVLTF.

The chain employs TRBV12-3 or TRBV12-4 and TRBJ2-1; no firm D call. This CDR3 is built from 10 residues. V was trimmed by 8 bases and J by 6 bases, leaving 5 bases between them. CDR3 loop: CASVANEQFF. The CDR3 nucleotides read TGTGCCAGCGTCGCCAATGAGCAGTTCTTC.

The chain links TRBV5-1 to TRBJ2-7; no firm D call. The CDR3 has 14 residues. The V end lost 2 bases, the J end lost 4 bases, and 13 bases lay between the germline ends. In germline, CDR1 is SGHRS, CDR2 YFSETQ. The CDR3 loop reads CASSFSLNRYEQYF. The CDR3 DNA reads TGCGCCAGCAGCTTTTCACTGAATCGTTACGAGCAGTACTTC.

The CDR3 region has the DNA TGTGCCAGCAGCTTAGTAGGGAGGGAAGAGCAGTACTTC. Its translation: CASSLVGREEQYF. V usage is TRBV11-2 and J usage is TRBJ2-7; TRBD2 aligns across 7 bases. Germline CDR1 is SGHAT and CDR2 is FQNNGV. The V segment lost 1 base and the J segment 7 bases; nucleotides outside the gene matches: 4. This CDR3 is built from 13 residues.

This clonotype turned up a few times. The chain carries TRBV24-1 and TRBJ2-1, with D unclear. Trimming took off 9 bases at V and 13 bases at J, with 15 bases between the two ends. The CDR3 totals 11 residues. Germline assignment: CDR1 KGHDR and CDR2 SFDVKD. The DNA for the CDR3 is TGTGCCACCCGCAAAGGCAATAACCAGTTCTTC. This gives the protein CATRKGNNQFF.

A word on this clonotype: Germline and junction disagree at one end, which may indicate a read error. The chain has TRBV30 and TRBJ1-1; D call uncertain. Germline-derived CDR1 and CDR2 are GTSNPN and SVGIG (reference sequence). There are 11 residues in the CDR3. The CDR3 region is CAWARNNEAFF. DNA of the CDR3: TGTGCCTGGGCCCGAAACAATGAAGCTTTCTTT.

This clonotype has a handful of counts. The chain employs TRBV10-3 and TRBJ2-1; TRBD1 aligns across 7 bases. The CDR3 consists of 15 residues. Germline lookup yields CDR1 ENHRY and CDR2 SYGVKD. V lost 3 bases to trimming and J lost 0 bases; unmatched junction nucleotides: 2. The CDR3 here is CAISDRDSSYNEQFF. The CDR3 DNA reads as TGTGCCATCAGTGACCGGGACAGCTCCTACAATGAGCAGTTCTTC.

The V gene is TRBV20-1, the J gene TRBJ1-5; unclear D gene. Germline V gene sequence: CDR1 DFQATT, CDR2 SNEGSKA (reference sequence). Trimming took off 3 bases at V and 1 base at J, with 13 bases between the two ends. The CDR3 is made up of 15 amino acids. Here the CDR3 DNA reads TGCAGTGCTAGTTGGGAGGCCCCGAGCAATCAGCCCCAGCATTTT. This translates into CSASWEAPSNQPQHF.